This T cell receptor beta chain was profiled in a study of preoperative IRX-2 immunotherapy in early breast cancer. Germline trimming cut 3 bases from V and 3 bases from J; bases unmatched to any gene: 9. The CDR3 has 16 amino acids. Per the germline V gene, CDR1 is SGHNT and CDR2 is YENEEA. This clone was seen only a few times. The treatment is: preoperative locoregional IRX-2 cytokine immunotherapy. This phase Ib study tested locoregional IRX-2 cytokine immunotherapy given before surgery. Some clones are missing from TCRdb's copy, which holds only in-frame ones; the method was immunoSEQ multiplex PCR. Altogether 25,000 to 30,000 clones are present, 82% being singletons, with the ten largest covering less than 3.5%.

The chain carries TRBV11-3 and TRBJ1-2; 8 bases align to TRBD1. This TCR was sampled from a human donor with breast cancer. Sampling was carried out from a patient treated with IRX-2 immunotherapy. CDR3: CASSLGSTGEYYGYTF. The CDR3 DNA follows: TGTGCCAGCAGCTTGGGGTCGACAGGGGAATACTATGGCTACACCTTC.